This TCR beta chain was recovered during a study of T cell repertoires in cytomegalovirus infection. Whole-study context: Well-studied HLA-B-restricted CMV epitopes were used in the study alongside recently identified HLA-C-restricted ones. It was the public TCR beta signatures that indicated both CMV infection and matching HLA type. The study, taken as a whole, reports: The cumulative frequency of public TCR beta families identified carriers of CMV plus the relevant HLA. Clonotypes of TCR beta that were HLA-C-restricted and CMV-specific dominated the ex vivo response.

With respect to this clonotype: Its antigen is not known.

The CDR3 runs to 16 residues. Germline assignment: CDR1 MNHEY and CDR2 SVGAGI. J gave up 8 bases and V 5 bases, and 12 bases lay outside the gene matches. TCRdb ran MiXCR on the reads and lists one entry per CDR3 protein. Of about 900,000 distinct CDR3 sequences in the sample, around 30% were seen once. This TCR was sampled from a human donor in good health (CMV status not recorded). Some clones in this sample may be carry-over from other donors' samples. Specimen: cultured CD8+ T cells from PBMCs, collected from culture after CMV antigen stimulation. The V and J genes are TRBV6-5 and TRBJ1-2; 12 bases align to TRBD1. CDR3 sequence (DNA): TGTGCCAGCAGTGCCGGGACAGGGGGCGTTCGATGGGGCTACACCTTC. It specifies CASSAGTGGVRWGYTF.